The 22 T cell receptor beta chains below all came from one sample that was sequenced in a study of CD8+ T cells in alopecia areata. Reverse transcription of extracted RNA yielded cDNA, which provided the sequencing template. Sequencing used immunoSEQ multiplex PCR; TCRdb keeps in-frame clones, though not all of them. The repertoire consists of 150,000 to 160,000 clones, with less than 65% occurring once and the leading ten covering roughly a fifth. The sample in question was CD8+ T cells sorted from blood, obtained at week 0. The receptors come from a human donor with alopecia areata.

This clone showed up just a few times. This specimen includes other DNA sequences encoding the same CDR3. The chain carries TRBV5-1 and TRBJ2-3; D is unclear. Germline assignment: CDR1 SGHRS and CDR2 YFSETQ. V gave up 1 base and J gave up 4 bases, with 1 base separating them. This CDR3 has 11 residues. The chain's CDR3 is CASSLSDTQYF. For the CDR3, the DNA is TGCGCCAGCAGCTTGTCAGATACGCAGTATTTT.

The CDR3 loop reads CASSPGEGKSYGYTF. The DNA of the CDR3 is TGCGCCAGCAGCCCCGGGGAGGGGAAGTCCTATGGCTACACCTTC. The rearrangement links TRBV4-3 to TRBJ1-2; maybe TRBD1 (5 bases). The V gene lost 4 bases and the J gene lost 4 bases, with 16 bases spanning the gap. The CDR3 runs 15 residues. The V gene's germline CDR1 is LGHNA and CDR2 YSLEER.

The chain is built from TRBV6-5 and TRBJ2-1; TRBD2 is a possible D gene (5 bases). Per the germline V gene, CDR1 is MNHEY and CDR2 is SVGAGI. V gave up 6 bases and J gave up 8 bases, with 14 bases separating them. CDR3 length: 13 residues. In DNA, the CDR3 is TGTGCCAGCAGGAGTCACGGAGGCGATGAGCAGTTCTTC. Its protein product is CASRSHGGDEQFF.

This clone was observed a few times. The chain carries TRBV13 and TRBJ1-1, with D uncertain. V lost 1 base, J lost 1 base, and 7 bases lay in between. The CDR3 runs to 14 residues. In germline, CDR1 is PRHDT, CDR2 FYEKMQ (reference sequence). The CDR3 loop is CASSLERQNTEAFF. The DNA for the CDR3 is TGTGCCAGCAGCTTAGAAAGACAGAACACTGAAGCTTTCTTT. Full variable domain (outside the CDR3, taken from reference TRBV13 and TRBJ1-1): AAGVIQSPRHLIKEKRETATLKCYPIPRHDTVYWYQQGPGQDPQFLISFYEKMQSDKGSIPDRFSAQQFSDYHSELNMSSLELGDSALYFCASSLERQNTEAFFGQGTRLTVV.

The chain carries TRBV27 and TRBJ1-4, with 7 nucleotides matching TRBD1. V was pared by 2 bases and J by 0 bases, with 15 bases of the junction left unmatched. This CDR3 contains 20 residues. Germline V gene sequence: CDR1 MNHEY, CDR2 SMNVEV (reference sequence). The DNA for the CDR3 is TGTGCCAGCAGTTTAACCCAAGTACAGGGGAGTTATGCAACTAATGAAAAACTGTTTTTT. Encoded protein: CASSLTQVQGSYATNEKLFF.

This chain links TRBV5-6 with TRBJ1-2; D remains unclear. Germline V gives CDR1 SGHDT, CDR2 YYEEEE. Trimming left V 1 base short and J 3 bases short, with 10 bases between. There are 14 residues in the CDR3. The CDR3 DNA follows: TGTGCCAGCAGCTTGTGGCTCCGGGACTATGGCTACACCTTC. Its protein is CASSLWLRDYGYTF.

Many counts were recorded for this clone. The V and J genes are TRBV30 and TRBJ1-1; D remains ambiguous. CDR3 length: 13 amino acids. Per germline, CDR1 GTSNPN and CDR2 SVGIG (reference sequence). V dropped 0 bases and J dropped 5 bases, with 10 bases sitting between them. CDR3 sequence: CAWSVVRGTEAFF. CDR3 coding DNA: TGTGCCTGGAGTGTGGTAAGAGGTACTGAAGCTTTCTTT.

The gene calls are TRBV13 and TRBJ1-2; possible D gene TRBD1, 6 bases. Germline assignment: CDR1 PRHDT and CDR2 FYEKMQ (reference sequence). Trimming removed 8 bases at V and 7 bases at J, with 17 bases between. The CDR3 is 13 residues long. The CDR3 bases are TGTGCCAGCCACGAGCGGGGGCTCTCTGGCTACACCTTC. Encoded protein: CASHERGLSGYTF.

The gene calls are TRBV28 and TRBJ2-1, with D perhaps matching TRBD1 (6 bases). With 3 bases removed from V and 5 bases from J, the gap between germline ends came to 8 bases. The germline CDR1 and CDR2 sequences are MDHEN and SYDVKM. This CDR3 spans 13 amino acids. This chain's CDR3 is CASSFAGDNEQFF. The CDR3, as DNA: TGTGCCAGCAGTTTTGCAGGGGACAATGAGCAGTTCTTC. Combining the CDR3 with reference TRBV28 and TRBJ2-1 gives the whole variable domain DVKVTQSSRYLVKRTGEKVFLECVQDMDHENMFWYRQDPGLGLRLIYFSYDVKMKEKGDIPEGYSVSREKKERFSLILESASTNQTSMYLCASSFAGDNEQFFGPGTRLTVL.

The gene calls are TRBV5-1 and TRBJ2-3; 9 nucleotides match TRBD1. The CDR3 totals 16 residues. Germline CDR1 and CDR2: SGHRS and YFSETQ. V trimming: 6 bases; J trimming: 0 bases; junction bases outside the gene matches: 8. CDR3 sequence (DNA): TGCGCCAGCACCTTCTCGACAGGGGGAAGCACAGATACGCAGTATTTT. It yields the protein CASTFSTGGSTDTQYF.

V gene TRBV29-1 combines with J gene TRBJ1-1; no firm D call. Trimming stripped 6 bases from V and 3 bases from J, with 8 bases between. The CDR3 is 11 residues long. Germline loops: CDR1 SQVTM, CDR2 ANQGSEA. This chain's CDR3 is CSVRRDTEAFF. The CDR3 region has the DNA TGCAGCGTCCGGCGGGACACTGAAGCTTTCTTT.

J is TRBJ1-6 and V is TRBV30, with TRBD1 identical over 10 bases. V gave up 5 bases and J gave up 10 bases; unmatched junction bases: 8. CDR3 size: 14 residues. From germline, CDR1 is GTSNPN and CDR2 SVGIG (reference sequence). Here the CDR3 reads CAWCPGQGSSPLHF. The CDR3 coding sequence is TGTGCCTGGTGCCCGGGACAGGGGAGCTCACCCCTCCACTTT.

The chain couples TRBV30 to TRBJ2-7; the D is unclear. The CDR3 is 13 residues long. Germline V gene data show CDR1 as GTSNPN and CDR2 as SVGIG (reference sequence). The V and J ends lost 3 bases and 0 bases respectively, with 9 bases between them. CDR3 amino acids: CAWSAPGSYEQYF. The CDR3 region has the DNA TGTGCCTGGAGCGCCCCCGGCTCCTACGAGCAGTACTTC.

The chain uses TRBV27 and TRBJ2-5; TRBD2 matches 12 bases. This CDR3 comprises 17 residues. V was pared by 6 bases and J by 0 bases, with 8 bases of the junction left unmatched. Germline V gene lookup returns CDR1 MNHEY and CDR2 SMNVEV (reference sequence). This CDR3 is CASSYTGLAGNQETQYF. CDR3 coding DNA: TGTGCCAGCAGCTACACTGGACTAGCGGGGAACCAAGAGACCCAGTACTTC.

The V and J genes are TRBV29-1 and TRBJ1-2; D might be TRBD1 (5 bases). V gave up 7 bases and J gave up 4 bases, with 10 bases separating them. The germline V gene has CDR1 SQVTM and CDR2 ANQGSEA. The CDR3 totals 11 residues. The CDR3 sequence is CSGIGVYGYTF. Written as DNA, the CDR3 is TGCAGCGGGATAGGGGTCTATGGCTACACCTTC.

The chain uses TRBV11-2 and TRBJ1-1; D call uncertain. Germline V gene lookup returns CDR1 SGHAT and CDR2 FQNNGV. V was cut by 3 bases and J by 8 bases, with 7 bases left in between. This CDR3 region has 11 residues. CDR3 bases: TGTGCCAGCAGCTTTGGGTGGGAAGCTTTCTTT. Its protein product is CASSFGWEAFF.

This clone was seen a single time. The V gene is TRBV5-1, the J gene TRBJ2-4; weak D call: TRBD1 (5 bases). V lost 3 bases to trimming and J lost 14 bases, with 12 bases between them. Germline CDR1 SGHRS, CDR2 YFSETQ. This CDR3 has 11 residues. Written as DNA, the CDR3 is TGCGCCAGCAGCTCCTCAGGGATGAAGTACTTC. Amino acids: CASSSSGMKYF.

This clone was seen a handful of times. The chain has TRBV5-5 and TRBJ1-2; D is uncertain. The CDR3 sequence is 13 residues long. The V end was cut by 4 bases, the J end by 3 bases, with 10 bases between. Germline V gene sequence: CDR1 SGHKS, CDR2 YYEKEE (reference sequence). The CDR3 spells CASSRREDYGYTF. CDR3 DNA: TGTGCCAGCAGCCGGAGGGAAGACTATGGCTACACCTTC.

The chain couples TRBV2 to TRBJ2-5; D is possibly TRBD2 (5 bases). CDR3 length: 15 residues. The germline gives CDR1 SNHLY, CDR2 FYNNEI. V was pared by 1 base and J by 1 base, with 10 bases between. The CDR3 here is CASSEVASGQETQYF. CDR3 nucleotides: TGTGCCAGCAGTGAAGTGGCCAGCGGCCAAGAGACCCAGTACTTC.

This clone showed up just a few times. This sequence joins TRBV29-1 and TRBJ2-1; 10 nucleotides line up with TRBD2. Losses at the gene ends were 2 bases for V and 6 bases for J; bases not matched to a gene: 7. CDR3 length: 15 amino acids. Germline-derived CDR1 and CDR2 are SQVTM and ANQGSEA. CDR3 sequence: CSVEILLAGPNEQFF. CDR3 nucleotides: TGCAGCGTTGAAATTTTACTAGCGGGGCCCAATGAGCAGTTCTTC.

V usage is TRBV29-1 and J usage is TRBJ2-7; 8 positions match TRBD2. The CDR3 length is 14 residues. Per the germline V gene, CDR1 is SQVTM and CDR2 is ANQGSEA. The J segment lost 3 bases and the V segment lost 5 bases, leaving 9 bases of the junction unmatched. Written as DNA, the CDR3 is TGCAGCGTTAAACAGGTCGGGAGGGACTACGAGCAGTACTTC. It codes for CSVKQVGRDYEQYF.

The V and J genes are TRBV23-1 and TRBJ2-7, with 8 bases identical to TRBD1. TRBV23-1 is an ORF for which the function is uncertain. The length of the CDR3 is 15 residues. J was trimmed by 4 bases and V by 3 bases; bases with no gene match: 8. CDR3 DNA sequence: TGCGCCAGCAGTCAGGACAGGGCTTGTCGATACGAGCAGTACTTC. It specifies CASSQDRACRYEQYF.